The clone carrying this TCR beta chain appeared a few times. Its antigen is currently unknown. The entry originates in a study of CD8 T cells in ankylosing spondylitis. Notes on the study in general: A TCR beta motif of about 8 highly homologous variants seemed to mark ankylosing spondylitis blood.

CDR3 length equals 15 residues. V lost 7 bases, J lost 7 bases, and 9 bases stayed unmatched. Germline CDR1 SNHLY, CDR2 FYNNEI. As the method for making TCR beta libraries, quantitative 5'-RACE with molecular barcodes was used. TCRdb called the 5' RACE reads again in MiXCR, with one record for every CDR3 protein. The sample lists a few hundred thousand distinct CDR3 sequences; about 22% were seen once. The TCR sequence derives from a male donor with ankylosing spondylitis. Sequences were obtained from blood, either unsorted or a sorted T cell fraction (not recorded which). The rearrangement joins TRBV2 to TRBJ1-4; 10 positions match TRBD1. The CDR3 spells CASNRQGAICEKLFF. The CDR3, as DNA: TGTGCCAGCAATAGACAGGGGGCGATTTGTGAAAAACTGTTTTTT.